This T cell receptor (beta chain) was documented in a study of blood T cell repertoires in COVID-19. Study at large: T cells, B-cell-depleted T cells, or PBMCs supplied cDNA or gDNA.

Generated by immunoSEQ multiplex PCR, the TCRdb table keeps only in-frame clones and is missing some. The sample has roughly 200,000 clones, roughly 83% seen once; the top ten hold over 7%. Participant-given clinical history determined each cohort assignment. In this sample, this clone turned up a few times. Germline V gene sequence: CDR1 MNHEY, CDR2 SVGAGI. This CDR3 is built from 14 residues. Trimming left V 6 bases short and J 4 bases short, with 15 bases between. This TCR came from a woman aged 30 to 39 who had recovered from COVID-19. This chain connects TRBV6-5 to TRBJ1-2; a weak D match, TRBD1 (5 bases). Sequences were obtained from PBMCs or T cells enriched from blood (not recorded which). The CDR3 here is CASRPGHLPYGYTF. The CDR3 bases are TGTGCCAGCAGACCCGGACACCTCCCCTATGGCTACACCTTC.